This TCR beta chain derives from a study of blood T cell repertoires in COVID-19. This CDR3 comprises 11 residues. The germline gives CDR1 LNHDA, CDR2 SQIVND (reference sequence). Trimming left V 6 bases short and J 8 bases short, with 10 bases between. Profiled with immunoSEQ multiplex PCR; TCRdb holds only in-frame clones, not every one. The sample holds just over 70,000 clones; about 80% are singletons and the top ten take about 20%. This clone has a single count. This TCR was sampled from a man between 65 and 85 years old who had recovered from COVID-19. Sequencing used peripheral blood. This chain uses TRBV19 with TRBJ1-1; tentatively, D is TRBD1 (6 bases). The CDR3 sequence: CASRGQGEAFF. The CDR3 DNA follows: TGTGCCAGTAGGGGCCAGGGGGAAGCTTTCTTT.